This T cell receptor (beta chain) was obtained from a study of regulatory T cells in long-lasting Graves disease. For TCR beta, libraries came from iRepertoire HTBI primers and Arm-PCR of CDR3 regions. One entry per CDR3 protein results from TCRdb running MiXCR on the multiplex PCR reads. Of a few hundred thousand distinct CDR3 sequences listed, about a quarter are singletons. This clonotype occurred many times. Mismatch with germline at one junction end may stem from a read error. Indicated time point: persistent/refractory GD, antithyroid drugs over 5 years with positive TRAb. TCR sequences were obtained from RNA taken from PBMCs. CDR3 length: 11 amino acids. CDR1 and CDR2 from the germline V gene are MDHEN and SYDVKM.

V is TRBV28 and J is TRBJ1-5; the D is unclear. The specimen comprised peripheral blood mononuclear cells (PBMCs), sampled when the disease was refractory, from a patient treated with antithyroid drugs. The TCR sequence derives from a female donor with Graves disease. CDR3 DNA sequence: TGTGCCAGCAGTTTAGGAACAGCTAGTTATTTT. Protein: CASSLGTASYF.